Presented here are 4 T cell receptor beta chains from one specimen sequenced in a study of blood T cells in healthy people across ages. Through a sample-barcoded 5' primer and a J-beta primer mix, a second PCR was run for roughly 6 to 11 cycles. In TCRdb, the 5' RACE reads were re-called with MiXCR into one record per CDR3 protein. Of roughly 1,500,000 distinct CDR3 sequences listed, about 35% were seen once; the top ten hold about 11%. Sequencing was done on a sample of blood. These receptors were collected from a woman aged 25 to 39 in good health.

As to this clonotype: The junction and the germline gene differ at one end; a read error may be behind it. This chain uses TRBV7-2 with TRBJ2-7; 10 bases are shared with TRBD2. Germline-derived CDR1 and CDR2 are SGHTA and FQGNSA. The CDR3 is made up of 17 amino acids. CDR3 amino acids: CAGSLGSSGGGGYEQYF. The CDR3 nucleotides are TGTGCCGGCAGCTTAGGGTCTAGCGGGGGAGGGGGCTACGAGCAGTACTTC.

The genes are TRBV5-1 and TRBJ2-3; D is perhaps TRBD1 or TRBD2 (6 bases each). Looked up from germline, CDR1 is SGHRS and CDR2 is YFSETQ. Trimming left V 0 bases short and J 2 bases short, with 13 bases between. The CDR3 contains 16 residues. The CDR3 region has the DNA TGCGCCAGCAGCTTGGTGTCGGGGGCTTTCACAGATACGCAGTATTTT. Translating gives CASSLVSGAFTDTQYF.

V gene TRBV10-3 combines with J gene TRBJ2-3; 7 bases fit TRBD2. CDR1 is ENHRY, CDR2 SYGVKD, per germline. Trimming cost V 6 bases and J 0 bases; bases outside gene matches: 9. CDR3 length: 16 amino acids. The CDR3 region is CAISRGLTSSTDTQYF. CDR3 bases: TGTGCCATCAGCCGGGGACTAACATCTAGCACAGATACGCAGTATTTT.

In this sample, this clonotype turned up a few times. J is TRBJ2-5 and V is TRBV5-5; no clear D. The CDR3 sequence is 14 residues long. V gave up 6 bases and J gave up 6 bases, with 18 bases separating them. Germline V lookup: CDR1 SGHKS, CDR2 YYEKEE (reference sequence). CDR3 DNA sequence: TGTGCCAGCATCCCCTGGGCGGACGGGCAGACCCAGTACTTC. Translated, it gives CASIPWADGQTQYF. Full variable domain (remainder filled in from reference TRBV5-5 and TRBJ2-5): DAGVTQSPTHLIKTRGQQVTLRCSPISGHKSVSWYQQVLGQGPQFIFQYYEKEERGRGNFPDRFSARQFPNYSSELNVNALLLGDSALYLCASIPWADGQTQYFGPGTRLLVL.